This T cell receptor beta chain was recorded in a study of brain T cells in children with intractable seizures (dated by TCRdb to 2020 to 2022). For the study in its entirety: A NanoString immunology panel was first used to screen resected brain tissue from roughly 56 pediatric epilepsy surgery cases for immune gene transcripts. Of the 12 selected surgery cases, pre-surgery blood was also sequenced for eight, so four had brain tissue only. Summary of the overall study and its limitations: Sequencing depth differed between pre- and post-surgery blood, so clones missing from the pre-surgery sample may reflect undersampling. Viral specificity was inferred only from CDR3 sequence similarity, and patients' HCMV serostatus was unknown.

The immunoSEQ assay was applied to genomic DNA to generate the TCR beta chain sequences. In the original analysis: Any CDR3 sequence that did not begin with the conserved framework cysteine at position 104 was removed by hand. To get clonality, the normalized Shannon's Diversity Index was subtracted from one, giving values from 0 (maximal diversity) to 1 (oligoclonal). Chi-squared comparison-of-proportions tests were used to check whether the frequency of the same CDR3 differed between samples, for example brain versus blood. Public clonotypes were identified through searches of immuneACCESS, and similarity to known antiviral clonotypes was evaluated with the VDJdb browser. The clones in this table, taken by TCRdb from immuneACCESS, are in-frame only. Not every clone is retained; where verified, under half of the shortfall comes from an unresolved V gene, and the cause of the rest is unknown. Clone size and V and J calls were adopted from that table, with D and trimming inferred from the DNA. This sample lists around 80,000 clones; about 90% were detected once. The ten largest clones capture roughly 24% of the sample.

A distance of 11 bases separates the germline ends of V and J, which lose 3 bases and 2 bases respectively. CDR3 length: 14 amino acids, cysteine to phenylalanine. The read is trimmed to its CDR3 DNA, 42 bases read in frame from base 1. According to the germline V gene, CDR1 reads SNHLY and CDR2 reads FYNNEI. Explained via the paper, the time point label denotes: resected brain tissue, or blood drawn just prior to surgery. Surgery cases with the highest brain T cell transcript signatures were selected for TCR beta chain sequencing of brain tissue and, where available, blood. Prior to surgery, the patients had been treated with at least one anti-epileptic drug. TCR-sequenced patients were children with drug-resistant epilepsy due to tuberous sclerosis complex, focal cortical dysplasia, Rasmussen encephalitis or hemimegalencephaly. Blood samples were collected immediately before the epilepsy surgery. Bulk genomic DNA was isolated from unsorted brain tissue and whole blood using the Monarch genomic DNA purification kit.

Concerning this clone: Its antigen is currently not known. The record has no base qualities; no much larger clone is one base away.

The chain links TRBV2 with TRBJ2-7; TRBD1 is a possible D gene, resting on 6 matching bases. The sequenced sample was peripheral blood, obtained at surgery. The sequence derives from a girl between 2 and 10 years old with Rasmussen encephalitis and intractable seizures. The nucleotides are TGTGCCAGCAGTGAGGGGGACAACCCCTACGAGCAGTACTTC. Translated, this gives CASSEGDNPYEQYF.